This TCR beta chain originates from a study of human T cells and chemical hapten exposure. Findings and caveats of the study: TCRs at high frequency, those above 1 in 1000, did not change with DPC sensitization.

This clonotype was found a few times. Its antigen is as yet unknown. The study extracted total RNA from unfractionated whole blood. This CDR3 contains 16 residues. Looked up from germline, CDR1 is SEHNR and CDR2 is FQNEAQ (reference sequence). The J segment lost 4 bases and the V segment lost 5 bases, leaving 11 bases of the junction unmatched. The library tagged each cDNA molecule with unique molecular identifiers. Per the study methods: Ranging from about 20,000 to 700,000, TCR counts per sample had a median value of roughly 96,000. TCRdb reprocessed the 5' RACE reads via MiXCR and lists one record per CDR3 protein. TCRdb's processing, not the study's, gives the V and J calls here. The sample consists of about 81,000 distinct CDR3 sequences, roughly 7.7% of them appearing once.

This chain connects TRBV7-9 to TRBJ2-1, with 7 bases fitting TRBD1. The origin of this receptor is a male donor in good health. CDR3 bases: TGTGCCAGCAGCACCCAGACAGGGACCCAATACAATGAGCAGTTCTTC. Encoded protein: CASSTQTGTQYNEQFF.